This T cell receptor (beta chain) derives from a study of cytomegalovirus exposure and HLA in healthy donors. Primers: 60 Vbeta forward and 13 Jbeta reverse. The table came from immunoSEQ multiplex PCR; TCRdb's copy has only in-frame clones and leaves some out. The sample consists of around 210,000 clones, about 76% of them appearing once. Source material: PBMCs. The TCR sequence derives from a male donor in good health and CMV-seropositive.

CDR3 sequence (DNA): TGTGCCAGCAGCTTAGTCCCGGGCAATCAGCCCCAGCATTTT. It yields the protein CASSLVPGNQPQHF. This chain links TRBV7-2 with TRBJ1-5; D gene ambiguous. V lost 1 base, J lost 2 bases, and 6 bases lay in between. CDR1 SGHTA and CDR2 FQGNSA come from the germline V gene. The CDR3 is 14 amino acids.